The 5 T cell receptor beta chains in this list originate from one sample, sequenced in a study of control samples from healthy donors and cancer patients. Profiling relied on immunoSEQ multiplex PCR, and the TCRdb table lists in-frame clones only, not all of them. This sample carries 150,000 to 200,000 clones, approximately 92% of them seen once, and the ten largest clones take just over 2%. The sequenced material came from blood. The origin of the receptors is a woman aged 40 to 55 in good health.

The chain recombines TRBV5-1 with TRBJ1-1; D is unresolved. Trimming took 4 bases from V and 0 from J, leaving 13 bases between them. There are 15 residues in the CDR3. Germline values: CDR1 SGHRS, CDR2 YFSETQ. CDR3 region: CASSAKSNLNTEAFF. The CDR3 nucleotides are TGCGCCAGCAGCGCCAAGTCCAATTTGAACACTGAAGCTTTCTTT.

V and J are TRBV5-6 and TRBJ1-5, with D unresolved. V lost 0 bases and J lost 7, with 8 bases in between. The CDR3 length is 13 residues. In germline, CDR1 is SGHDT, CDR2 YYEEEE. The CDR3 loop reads CASSLEPGQPQHF. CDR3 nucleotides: TGTGCCAGCAGCTTGGAGCCGGGACAGCCCCAGCATTTT.

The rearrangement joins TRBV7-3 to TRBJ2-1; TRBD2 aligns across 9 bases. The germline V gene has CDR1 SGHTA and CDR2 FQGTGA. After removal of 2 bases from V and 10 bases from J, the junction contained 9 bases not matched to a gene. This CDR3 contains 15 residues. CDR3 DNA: TGTGCCAGCAGCTTATATGGCGGGGGGGCGGAAGAGCAGTTCTTC. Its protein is CASSLYGGGAEEQFF.

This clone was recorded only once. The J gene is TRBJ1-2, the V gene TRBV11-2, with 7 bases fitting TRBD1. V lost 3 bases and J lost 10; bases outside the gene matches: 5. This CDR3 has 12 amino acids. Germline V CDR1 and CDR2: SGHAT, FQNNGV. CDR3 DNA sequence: TGTGCCAGCAGCTTCAACACAGGGGACTACACCTTC. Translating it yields CASSFNTGDYTF.

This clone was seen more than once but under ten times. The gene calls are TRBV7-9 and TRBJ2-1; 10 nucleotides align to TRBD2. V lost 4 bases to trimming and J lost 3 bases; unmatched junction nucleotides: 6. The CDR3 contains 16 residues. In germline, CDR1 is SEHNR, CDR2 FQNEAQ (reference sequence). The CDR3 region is CASSSDGLAVYNEQFF. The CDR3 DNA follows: TGTGCCAGCAGCTCAGACGGACTAGCGGTCTACAATGAGCAGTTCTTC.